This TCR beta chain was retrieved from a study of siplizumab effects on memory and regulatory T cells (dated by TCRdb to between 2018 and 2021). For the wider study: The study looked at the effect of siplizumab, an anti-CD2 antibody, on alloreactive T-cell subsets in allogeneic mixed lymphocyte reactions made from human PBMCs.

Points on this clone: Its specific antigen is unknown. Base quality data are lacking; no much larger clone is found one base away.

To prepare the library, the immunoSEQ multiplex PCR assay was applied. The deep sequencing platform assayed some 90,000 TCR templates per sample. Genomic DNA extracted from sorted T cells was used for TCRbeta CDR3 sequencing. The authors' pipeline ran thus. The R programming language was used for clonal analysis of the TCRbeta CDR3 data. Alloreactive CD4+ and CD8+ clones were defined by comparing unstimulated samples with post-reaction CFSE-low samples. Alloreactive CD4+ clones were assigned to regulatory or non-regulatory origin by matching sequences to sorted unstimulated Treg and non-Treg repertoires. TCRdb holds this immuneACCESS table with in-frame rearrangements only. Some clones are missing; in checked studies, unresolved V genes explain under half, and the rest has no known cause. That table is the source of V, J and clone size, and D and trimming were worked out from the DNA. The sample contains 85,000 to 130,000 clones, over 85% of them found a single time. The ten largest clonotypes hold about 0.62% of the sample.

Sorted unstimulated T cells and proliferating T cells recovered from mixed lymphocyte reactions were subjected to TCRbeta CDR3 sequencing. Fresh whole blood from ten to eleven HLA-typed healthy donors served as the source for isolating PBMCs. Unstimulated CD4+ regulatory T cells were FACS-sorted to map the origin of alloreactive clones. The CDR3 starts with the cysteine, ends with the phenylalanine, and has 17 residues. Just CDR3 DNA is preserved here, 51 bases in frame from base 1. V drops 5 bases and J drops 5 bases, leaving 24 bases in between. For CDR1 and CDR2, the germline V gene lists SGHNT and YENEEA. The study at large found these results: Because sequences at frequencies below about 10^-5 were poorly captured, only a minor fraction of alloreactive clones could be mapped back to unstimulated subsets. For roughly 80-95% of proliferating CD4+ or CD8+ clones, no naive or memory phenotype could be assigned. Of the alloreactive CD4+ clones that could be mapped, the Treg-derived share averaged almost 70% with siplizumab compared with 26.9% in control reactions. The suppressive function of proliferating Tregs from siplizumab cultures was not functionally confirmed. Siplizumab significantly reduced the cumulative frequency of alloreactive sequences traceable to unstimulated CD4+ memory T cells. Greater diversity appeared to be present in unstimulated naive T cells than in memory T cells, and a substantial contribution to the alloresponse seemed to be made by naive cells.

This sequence was found in a human donor in good health. The sequenced sample was Tregs sorted from blood. The sequence joins TRBV11-3 to TRBJ1-1; TRBD1 could be the D gene, as 6 bases match. The CDR3 corresponds to CASSLYPFLGGRTEAFF. The DNA reads as follows: TGTGCCAGCAGCCTATACCCCTTTCTGGGGGGGCGTACTGAAGCTTTCTTT.